The clone carrying this TCR beta chain appeared many times. Its antigen remains unknown. This specimen belongs to a study of identical twins. TCRdb analysed the 5' RACE reads with MiXCR anew, one entry per CDR3 protein. The sample shows 200,000 to 250,000 distinct CDR3 sequences, under 12% of them seen only once. Healthy Caucasian donors formed the entire cohort. Regarding the study as a whole: Weaker excess twin sharing was observed in beta out-of-frame sequences. High-abundance cord blood beta clonotypes had fewer insertions; memory repertoires showed none. Interpretation of the results relied on cross-sectional statistical analysis and not on following the same donors.

The CDR3 has 13 amino acids. From germline, CDR1 is SGHRS and CDR2 YFSETQ. V was cut by 7 bases and J by 1 base, with 12 bases left in between. The clonotype comes from a man aged 50 or older in good health. The specimen sequenced was memory T cells sorted from blood. This sequence joins TRBV5-1 and TRBJ2-7; no clear D gene. Written as DNA, the CDR3 is TGCGCCAGCGCCTCGGCCCCGTCCTACGAGCAGTACTTC. This encodes CASASAPSYEQYF.